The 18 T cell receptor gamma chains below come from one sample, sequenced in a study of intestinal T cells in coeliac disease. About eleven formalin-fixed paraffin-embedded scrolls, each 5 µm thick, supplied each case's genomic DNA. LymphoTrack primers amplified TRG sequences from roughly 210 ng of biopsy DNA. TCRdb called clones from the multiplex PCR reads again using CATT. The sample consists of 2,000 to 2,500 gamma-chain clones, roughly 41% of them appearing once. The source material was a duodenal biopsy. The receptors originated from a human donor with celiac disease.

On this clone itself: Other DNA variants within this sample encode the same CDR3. CDR3 bases: TGTGCCACCTGGGACGGGCCATTGGATTATTATAAGAAACTCTTT. Residues: CATWDGPLDYYKKLF. V is TRGV2 and J is TRGJ1 or TRGJ2. Germline trimming cut 0 bases from V and 2 bases from J; bases unmatched to any gene: 7. There are 15 residues in the CDR3. Germline V gene data show CDR1 as EGSNGY and CDR2 as YDSYNSKV.

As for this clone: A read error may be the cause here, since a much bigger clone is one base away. The CDR3 DNA follows: TGTGCCACCTGGGGAGTCTATAGTAGTGATCGGATCAAGACGTTT. The encoded protein is CATWGVYSSDRIKTF. The chain carries TRGV3 and TRGJP2. The CDR3 runs to 15 residues. The germline V gene has CDR1 VTNTFY and CDR2 YDVSTARD (reference sequence).

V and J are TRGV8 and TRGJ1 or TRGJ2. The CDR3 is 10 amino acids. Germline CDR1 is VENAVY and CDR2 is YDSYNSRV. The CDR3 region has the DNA TGTGCACCTGGGAGGCATAAGAAACTCTTT. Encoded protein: CAPGRHKKLF.

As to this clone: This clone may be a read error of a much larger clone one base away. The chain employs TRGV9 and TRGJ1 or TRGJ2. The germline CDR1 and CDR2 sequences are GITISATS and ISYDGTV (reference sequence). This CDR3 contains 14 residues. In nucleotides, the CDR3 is TGTACCTTGTGGGATTGGGAACGTTATTATAAGAAACTCTTT. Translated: CTLWDWERYYKKLF.

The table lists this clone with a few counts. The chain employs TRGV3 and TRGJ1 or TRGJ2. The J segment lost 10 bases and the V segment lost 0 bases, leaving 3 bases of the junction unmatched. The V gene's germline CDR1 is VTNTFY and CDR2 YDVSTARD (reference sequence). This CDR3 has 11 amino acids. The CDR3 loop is CATWDRVKKLF. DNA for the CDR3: TGTGCCACCTGGGACAGGGTCAAGAAACTCTTT.

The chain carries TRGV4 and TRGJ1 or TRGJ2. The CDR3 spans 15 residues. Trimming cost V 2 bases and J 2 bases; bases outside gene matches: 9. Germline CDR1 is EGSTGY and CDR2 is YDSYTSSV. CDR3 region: CATWDDPADYYKKLF. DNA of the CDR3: TGTGCCACCTGGGATGACCCGGCGGATTATTATAAGAAACTCTTT.

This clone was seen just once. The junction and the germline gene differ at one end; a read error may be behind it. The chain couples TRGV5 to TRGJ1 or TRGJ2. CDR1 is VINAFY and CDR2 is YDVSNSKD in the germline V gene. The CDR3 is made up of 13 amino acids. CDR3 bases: TGTGCCACCTGGGACGACGGCCGGTATAAAAAACTCTTT. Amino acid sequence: CATWDDGRYKKLF.

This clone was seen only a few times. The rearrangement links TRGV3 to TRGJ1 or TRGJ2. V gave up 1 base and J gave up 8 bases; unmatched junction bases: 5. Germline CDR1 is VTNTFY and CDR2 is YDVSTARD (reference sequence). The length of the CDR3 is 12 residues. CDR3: CATWDRQHKKLF. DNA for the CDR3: TGTGCCACCTGGGACAGACAACATAAGAAACTCTTT.

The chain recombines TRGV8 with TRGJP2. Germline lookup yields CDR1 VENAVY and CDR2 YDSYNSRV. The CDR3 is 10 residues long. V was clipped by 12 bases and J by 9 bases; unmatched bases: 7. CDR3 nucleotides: TGTGCCTTTGGGTATTGGATCAAGACGTTT. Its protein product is CAFGYWIKTF.

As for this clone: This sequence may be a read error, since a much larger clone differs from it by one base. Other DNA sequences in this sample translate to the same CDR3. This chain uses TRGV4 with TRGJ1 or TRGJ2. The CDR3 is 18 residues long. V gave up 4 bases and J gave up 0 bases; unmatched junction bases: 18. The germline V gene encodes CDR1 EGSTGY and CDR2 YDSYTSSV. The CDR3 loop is CATWDGLAETQNYYKKLF. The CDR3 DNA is TGTGCCACCTGGGACGGTCTAGCCGAAACGCAGAATTATTATAAGAAACTCTTT.

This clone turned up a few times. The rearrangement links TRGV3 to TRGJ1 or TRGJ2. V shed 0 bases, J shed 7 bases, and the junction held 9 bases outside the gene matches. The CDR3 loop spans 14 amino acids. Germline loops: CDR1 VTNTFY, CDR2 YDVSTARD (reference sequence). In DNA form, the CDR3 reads TGTGCCACCTGGGACAGGCGAGGGTGGTATAAGAAACTCTTT. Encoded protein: CATWDRRGWYKKLF.

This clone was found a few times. The CDR3, as DNA: TGTGCCACCTGGGACAGGTCGGGGAAACTCTTT. It codes for CATWDRSGKLF. The V and J genes are TRGV3 and TRGJ1 or TRGJ2. Trimming cost V 0 bases and J 12 bases; bases outside gene matches: 5. The CDR3 runs 11 residues. The germline CDR1 and CDR2 sequences are VTNTFY and YDVSTARD (reference sequence).

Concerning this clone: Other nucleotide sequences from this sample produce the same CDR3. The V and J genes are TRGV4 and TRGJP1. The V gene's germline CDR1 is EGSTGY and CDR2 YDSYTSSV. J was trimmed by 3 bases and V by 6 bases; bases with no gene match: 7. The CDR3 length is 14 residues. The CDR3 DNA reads TGTGCCACCTGGACCTACCCCACTGGTTGGTTCAAGATATTT. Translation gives CATWTYPTGWFKIF.

The CDR3 DNA reads TGTGCCTTGTGGGAGATCTATTATAAGAAACTCTTT. This codes for CALWEIYYKKLF. V and J are TRGV9 and TRGJ1 or TRGJ2. J lost 4 bases, V lost 3 bases, and 3 bases had no gene match. The V gene's germline CDR1 is GITISATS and CDR2 ISYDGTV (reference sequence). The CDR3 spans 12 residues.

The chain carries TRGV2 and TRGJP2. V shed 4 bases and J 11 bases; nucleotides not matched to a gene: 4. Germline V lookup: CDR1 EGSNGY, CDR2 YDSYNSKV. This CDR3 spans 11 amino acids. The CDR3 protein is CATWDQWIKTF. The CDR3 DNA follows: TGTGCCACCTGGGATCAGTGGATCAAGACGTTT.

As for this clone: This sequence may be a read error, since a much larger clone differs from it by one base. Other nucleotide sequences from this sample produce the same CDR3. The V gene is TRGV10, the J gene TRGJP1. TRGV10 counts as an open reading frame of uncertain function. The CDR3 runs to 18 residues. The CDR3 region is CAAWDYRAAHTTGWFKIF. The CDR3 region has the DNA TGCGCTGCGTGGGATTATAGGGCCGCACATACCACTGGTTGGTTCAAGATATTT.

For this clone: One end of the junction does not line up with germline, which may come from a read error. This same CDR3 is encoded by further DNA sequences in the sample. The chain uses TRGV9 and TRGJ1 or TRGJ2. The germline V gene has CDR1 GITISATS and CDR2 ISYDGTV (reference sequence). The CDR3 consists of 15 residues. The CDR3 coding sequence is TGTGCCTTGTGGGACTTCCCCCATTGTCGTTATAAAAAACTCTTT. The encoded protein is CALWDFPHCRYKKLF.

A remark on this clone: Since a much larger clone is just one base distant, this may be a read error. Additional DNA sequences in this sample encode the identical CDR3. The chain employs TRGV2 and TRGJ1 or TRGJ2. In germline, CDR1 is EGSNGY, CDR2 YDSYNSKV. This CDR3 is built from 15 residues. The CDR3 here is CATWDPPENYYKKLF. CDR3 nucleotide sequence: TGTGCCACCTGGGACCCTCCCGAGAATTATTATAAGAAACTCTTC.